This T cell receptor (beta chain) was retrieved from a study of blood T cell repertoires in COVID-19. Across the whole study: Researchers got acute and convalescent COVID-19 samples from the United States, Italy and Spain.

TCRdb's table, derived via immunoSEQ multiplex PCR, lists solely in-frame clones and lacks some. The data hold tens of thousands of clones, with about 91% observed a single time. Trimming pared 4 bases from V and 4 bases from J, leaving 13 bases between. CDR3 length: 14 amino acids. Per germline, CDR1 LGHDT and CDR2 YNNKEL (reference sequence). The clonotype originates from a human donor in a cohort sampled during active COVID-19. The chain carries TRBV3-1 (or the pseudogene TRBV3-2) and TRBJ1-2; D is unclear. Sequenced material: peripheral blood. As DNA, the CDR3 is TGTGCCAGCAGCCTTCCCGGGGTCACCTATGGCTACACCTTC. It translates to CASSLPGVTYGYTF.